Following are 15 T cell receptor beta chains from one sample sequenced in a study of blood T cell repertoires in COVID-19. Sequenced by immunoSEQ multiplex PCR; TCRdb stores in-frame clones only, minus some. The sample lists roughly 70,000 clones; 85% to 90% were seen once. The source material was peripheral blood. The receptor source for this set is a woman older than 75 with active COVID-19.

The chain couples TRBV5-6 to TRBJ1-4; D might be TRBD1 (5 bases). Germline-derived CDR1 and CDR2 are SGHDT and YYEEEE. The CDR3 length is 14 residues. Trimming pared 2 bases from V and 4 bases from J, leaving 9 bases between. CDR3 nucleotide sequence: TGTGCCAGCAGCTTTGAGGGACTTAATGAAAAACTGTTTTTT. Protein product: CASSFEGLNEKLFF.

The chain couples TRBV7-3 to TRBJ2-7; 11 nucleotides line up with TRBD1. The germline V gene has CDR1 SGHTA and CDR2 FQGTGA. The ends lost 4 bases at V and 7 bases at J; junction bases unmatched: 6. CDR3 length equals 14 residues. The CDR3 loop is CASSYGQGAGEQYF. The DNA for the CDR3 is TGTGCCAGCAGCTACGGACAGGGGGCGGGAGAGCAGTACTTC.

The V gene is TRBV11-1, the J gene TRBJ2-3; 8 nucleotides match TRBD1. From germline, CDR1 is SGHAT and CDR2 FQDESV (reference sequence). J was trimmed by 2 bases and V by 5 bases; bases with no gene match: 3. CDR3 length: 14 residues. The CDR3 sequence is CASSPQGATDTQYF. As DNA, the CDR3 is TGTGCCAGCAGCCCTCAGGGGGCCACAGATACGCAGTATTTT.

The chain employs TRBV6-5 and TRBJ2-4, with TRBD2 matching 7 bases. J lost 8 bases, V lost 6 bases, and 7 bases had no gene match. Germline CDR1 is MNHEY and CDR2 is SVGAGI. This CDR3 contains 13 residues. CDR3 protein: CASSQGGTDIQYF. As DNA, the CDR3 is TGTGCCAGCAGCCAGGGAGGGACCGACATTCAGTACTTC.

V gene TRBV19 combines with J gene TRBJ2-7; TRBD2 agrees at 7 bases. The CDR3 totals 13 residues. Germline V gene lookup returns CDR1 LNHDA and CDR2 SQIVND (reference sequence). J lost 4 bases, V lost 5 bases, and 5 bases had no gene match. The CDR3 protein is CASSEGGGYEQYF. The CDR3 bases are TGTGCCAGTAGTGAGGGCGGGGGATACGAGCAGTACTTC.

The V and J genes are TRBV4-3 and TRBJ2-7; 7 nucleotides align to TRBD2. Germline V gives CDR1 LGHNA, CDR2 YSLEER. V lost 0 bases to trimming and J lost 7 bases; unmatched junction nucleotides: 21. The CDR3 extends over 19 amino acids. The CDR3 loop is CASSQDTPSLAGTRSEQYF. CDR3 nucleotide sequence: TGCGCCAGCAGCCAAGATACGCCCAGTTTAGCGGGCACAAGGAGTGAGCAGTACTTC.

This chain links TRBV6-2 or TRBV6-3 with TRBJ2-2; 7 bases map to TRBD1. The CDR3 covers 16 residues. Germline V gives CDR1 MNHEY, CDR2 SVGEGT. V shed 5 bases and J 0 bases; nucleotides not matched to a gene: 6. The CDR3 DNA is TGTGCCAGCAGTAGGGACAGCCCTGCGAACACCGGGGAGCTGTTTTTT. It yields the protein CASSRDSPANTGELFF.

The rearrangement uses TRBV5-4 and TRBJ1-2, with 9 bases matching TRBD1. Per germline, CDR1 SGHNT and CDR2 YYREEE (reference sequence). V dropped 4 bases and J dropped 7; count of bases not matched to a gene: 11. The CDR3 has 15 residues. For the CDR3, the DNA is TGTGCCAGCAGCGATCACAGGGGGCTGGCTGGTGGCTACACCTTC. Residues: CASSDHRGLAGGYTF.

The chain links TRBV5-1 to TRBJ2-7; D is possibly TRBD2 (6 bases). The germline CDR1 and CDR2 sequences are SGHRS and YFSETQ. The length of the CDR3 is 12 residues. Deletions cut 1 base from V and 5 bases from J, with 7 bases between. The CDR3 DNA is TGCGCCAGCAGCTTGTGGGGGGACGAGCAGTACTTC. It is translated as CASSLWGDEQYF.

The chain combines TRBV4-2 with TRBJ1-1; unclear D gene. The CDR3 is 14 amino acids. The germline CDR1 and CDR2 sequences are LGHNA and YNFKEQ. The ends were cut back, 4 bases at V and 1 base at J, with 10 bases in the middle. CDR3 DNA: TGTGCCAGCAGCCGCCCTGGCGGGAACACTGAAGCTTTCTTT. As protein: CASSRPGGNTEAFF.

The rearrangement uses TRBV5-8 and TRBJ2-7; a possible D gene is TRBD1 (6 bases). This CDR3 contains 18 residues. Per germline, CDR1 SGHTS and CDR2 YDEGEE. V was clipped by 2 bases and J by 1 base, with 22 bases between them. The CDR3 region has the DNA TGTGCCAGCAGCTTAGGTACTGGGGGCGGTTACCCATCCTACGAGCAGTACTTC. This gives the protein CASSLGTGGGYPSYEQYF.

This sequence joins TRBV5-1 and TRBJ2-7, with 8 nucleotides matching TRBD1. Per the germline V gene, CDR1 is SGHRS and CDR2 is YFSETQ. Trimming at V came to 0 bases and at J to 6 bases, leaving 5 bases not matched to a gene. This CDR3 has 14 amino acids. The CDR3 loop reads CASSLGQGTGEQYF. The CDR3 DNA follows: TGCGCCAGCAGCTTGGGACAGGGGACGGGCGAGCAGTACTTC. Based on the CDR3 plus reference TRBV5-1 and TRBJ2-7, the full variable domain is KAGVTQTPRYLIKTRGQQVTLSCSPISGHRSVSWYQQTPGQGLQFLFEYFSETQRNKGNFPGRFSGRQFSNSRSEMNVSTLELGDSALYLCASSLGQGTGEQYFGPGTRLTVT.

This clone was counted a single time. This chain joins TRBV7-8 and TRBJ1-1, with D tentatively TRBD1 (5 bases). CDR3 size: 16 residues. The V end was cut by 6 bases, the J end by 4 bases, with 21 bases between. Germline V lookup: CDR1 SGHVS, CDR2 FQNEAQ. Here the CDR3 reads CASRPRTIQGFTEAFF. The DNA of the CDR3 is TGTGCCAGCAGACCTCGGACCATCCAGGGTTTCACTGAAGCTTTCTTT.

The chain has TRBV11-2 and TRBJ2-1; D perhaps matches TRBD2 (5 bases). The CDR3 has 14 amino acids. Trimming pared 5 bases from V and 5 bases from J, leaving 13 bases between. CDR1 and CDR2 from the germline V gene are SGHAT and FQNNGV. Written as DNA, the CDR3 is TGTGCCAGCAGCAAACAAGCGGCAAACAATGAGCAGTTCTTC. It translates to CASSKQAANNEQFF.

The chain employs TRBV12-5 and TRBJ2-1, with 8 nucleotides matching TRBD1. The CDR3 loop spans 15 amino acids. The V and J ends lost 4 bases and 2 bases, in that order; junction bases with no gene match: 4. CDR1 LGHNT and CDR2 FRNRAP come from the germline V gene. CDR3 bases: TGTGCTAGTGGTTCACCGACAGGGGCCTACAATGAGCAGTTCTTC. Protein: CASGSPTGAYNEQFF.